The 2 T cell receptor beta chains below were found in one sample sequenced in a study of beta chain features in type 1 diabetes. The isolated RNA, all of it, was reverse transcribed, so expressed TCRB transcripts were what got sequenced. Some clones are missing from TCRdb's copy, which holds only in-frame ones; the method was immunoSEQ multiplex PCR. The sample includes 390,000 or so clones, over 11% of them seen just once. The sample comprised naive CD4+ T cells from blood. Receptors originate from a young man in good health.

This clone appeared many times. V usage is TRBV30 and J usage is TRBJ1-2; D is ambiguous. The CDR3 covers 13 residues. V was trimmed by 0 bases and J by 6 bases, leaving 11 bases between them. Germline CDR1 and CDR2: GTSNPN and SVGIG (reference sequence). The CDR3 sequence: CAWSVRRLDGYTF. CDR3 bases: TGTGCCTGGAGTGTCCGGCGGTTAGATGGCTACACCTTC.

This clone was observed a handful of times. The chain carries TRBV4-1 and TRBJ1-5; D uncertain. This CDR3 has 16 amino acids. The V end was cut by 6 bases, the J end by 3 bases, with 18 bases between. Germline CDR1 reads MGHRA; CDR2 reads YSYEKL. The CDR3 DNA follows: TGCGCCAGCAGGGAGGCCGGCGGGTACAACAATCAGCCCCAGCATTTT. The encoded protein is CASREAGGYNNQPQHF.